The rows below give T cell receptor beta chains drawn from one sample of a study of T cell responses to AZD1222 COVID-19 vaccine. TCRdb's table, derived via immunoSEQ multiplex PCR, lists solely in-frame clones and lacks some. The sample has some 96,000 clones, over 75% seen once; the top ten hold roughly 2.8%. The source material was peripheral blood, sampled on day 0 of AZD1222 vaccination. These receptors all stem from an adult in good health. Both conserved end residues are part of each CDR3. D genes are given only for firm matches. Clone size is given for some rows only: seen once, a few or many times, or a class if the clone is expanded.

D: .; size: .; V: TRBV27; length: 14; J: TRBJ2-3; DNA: TGTGCCAGCCGAATCACCGGGAGCACAGATACGCAGTATTTT; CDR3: CASRITGSTDTQYF
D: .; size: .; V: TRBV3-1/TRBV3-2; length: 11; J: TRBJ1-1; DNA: TGTGCCAGCAGCGCCGGGGGTCAAGCTTTCTTT; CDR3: CASSAGGQAFF
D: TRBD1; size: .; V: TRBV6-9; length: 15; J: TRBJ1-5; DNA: TGTGCCAGCAGGCGAGGGGGCAGGAGCAATCAGCCCCAGCATTTT; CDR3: CASRRGGRSNQPQHF
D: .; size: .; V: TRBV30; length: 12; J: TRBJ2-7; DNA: TGTGCCTGGAGGAAACAGGGCAACGAGCAGTACTTC; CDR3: CAWRKQGNEQYF
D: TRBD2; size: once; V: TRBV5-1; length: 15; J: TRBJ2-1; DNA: TGCGCCAGCAGCTTGACTAGCGGGGGCTACAATGAGCAGTTCTTC; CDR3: CASSLTSGGYNEQFF
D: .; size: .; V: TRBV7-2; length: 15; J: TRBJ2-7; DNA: TGTGCCAGCAGCTTAGCCGGACAGCGGGGTGGGGAGCAGTACTTC; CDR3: CASSLAGQRGGEQYF
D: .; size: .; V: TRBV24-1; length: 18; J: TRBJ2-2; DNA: TGTGCCACCTCCCTCCACCACCCGATTCTAGGTGGGACCGGGGAGCTGTTTTTT; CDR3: CATSLHHPILGGTGELFF
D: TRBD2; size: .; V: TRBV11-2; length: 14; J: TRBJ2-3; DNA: TGTGCCAGCAGCACTCGGGGGGGCCCAGATACGCAGTATTTT; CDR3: CASSTRGGPDTQYF
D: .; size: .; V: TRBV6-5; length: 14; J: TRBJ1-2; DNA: TGTGCCAGCAGTTACTCAAGGGCAAACTATGGCTACACCTTC; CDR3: CASSYSRANYGYTF
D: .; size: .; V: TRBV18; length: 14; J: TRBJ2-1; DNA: TGTGCCAGCTCACCCCGTGGTCAGGGGCATGAGCAGTTCTTC; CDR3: CASSPRGQGHEQFF
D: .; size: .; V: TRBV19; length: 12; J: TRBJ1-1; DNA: TGTGCCAGTAAAAGGGGTAACACTGAAGCTTTCTTT; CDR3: CASKRGNTEAFF
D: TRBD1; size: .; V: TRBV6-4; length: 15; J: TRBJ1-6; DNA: TGTGCCAGCAGATCGGACAGGGGCAATAATTCACCCCTCCACTTT; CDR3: CASRSDRGNNSPLHF
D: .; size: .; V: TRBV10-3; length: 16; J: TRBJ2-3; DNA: TGTGCCATCAGTGAGGTTCAGGGTGAAGGTACAGATACGCAGTATTTT; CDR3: CAISEVQGEGTDTQYF
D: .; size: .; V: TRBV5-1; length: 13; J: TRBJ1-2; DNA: TGCGCCAGCAGCCGGGGGACGGGCTATGGCTACACCTTC; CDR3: CASSRGTGYGYTF
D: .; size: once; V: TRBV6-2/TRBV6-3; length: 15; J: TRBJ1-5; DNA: TGTGCCAGCAGTTACGTTGGGCTGAACAATCAGCCCCAGCATTTT; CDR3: CASSYVGLNNQPQHF
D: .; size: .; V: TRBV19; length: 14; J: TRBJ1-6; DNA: TGTGCCAGTAGTACTGGGGGCGTTAATTCACCCCTCCACTTT; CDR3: CASSTGGVNSPLHF
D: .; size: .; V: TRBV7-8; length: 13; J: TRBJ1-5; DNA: TGTGCCAGCAGCCGACTGGGCAATCAGCCCCAGCATTTT; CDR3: CASSRLGNQPQHF
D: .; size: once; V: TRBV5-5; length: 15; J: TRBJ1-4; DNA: TGTGCCAGCAGCGACATTACAGTCGGTGGAGAAAAACTGTTTTTT; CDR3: CASSDITVGGEKLFF
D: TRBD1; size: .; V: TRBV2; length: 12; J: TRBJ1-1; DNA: TGTGCCAGCAGTCTGACAGGGGTCGAAGCTTTCTTT; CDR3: CASSLTGVEAFF
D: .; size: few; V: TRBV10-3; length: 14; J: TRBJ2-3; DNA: TGTGCCATCAGCCAAGACATTTATGGAGATACGCAGTATTTT; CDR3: CAISQDIYGDTQYF
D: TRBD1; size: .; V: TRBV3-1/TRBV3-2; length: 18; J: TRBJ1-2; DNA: TGTGCCAGCAGCCAAACTTCCGGGACAGGGGGCCCTCCGAAGGGCTACACCTTC; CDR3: CASSQTSGTGGPPKGYTF
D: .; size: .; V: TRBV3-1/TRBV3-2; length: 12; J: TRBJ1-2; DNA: TGTGCCAGCAGCCAAGATTACAGGGCCAACACCTTC; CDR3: CASSQDYRANTF
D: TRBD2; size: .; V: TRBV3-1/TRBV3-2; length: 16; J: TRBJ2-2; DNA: TGTGCCAGCAGCCGCTCTCCGGGGGGGAACACCGGGGAGCTGTTTTTT; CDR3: CASSRSPGGNTGELFF
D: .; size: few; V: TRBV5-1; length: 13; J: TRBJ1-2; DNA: TGCGCCAGCAGCACAAGGGGAAACTATGGCTACACCTTC; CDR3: CASSTRGNYGYTF
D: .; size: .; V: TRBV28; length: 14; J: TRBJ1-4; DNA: TGTGCCAGCACCTCCTCAGGGACGGGGGAAAAACTGTTTTTT; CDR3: CASTSSGTGEKLFF
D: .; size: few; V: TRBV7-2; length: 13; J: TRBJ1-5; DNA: TGTGCCAGCAGCGAGGATGGGGGACAGCCCCAGCATTTT; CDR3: CASSEDGGQPQHF
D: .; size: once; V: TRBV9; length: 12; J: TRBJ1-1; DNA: TGTGCCAGCAGCGTAGGAAATTCTGAAGCTTTCTTT; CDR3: CASSVGNSEAFF
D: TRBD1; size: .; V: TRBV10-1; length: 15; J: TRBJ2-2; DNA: TGCGCCATTACGGACAGGGGGAAAGGCACCGGGGAGCTGTTTTTT; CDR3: CAITDRGKGTGELFF
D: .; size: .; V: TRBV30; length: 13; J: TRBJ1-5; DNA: TGTGCCTGGAATAAAGGGTTCAGTACAGCCCAGCATTTT; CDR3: CAWNKGFSTAQHF
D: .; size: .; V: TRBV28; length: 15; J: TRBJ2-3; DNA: TGTGCCAGCAGGTTAGGGACTTCTAGCACAGATACGCAGTATTTT; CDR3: CASRLGTSSTDTQYF
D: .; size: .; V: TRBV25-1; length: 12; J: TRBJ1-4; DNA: TGTGCCAGCAGTGTAGGAGGGGGGCTTTTGTTTTTT; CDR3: CASSVGGGLLFF
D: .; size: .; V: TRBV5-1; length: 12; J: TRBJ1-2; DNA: TGCGCCAGCAGCGGCCGGACAGATGGCTACACCTTC; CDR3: CASSGRTDGYTF
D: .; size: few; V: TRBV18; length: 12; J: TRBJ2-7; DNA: TGTGCCAGCTCATCCCAGGGGGGGAAGCAGTACTTC; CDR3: CASSSQGGKQYF
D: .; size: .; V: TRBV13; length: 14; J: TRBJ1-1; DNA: TGTGCCAGCAGCTTAGTAGGACAGACCGATGAAGCTTTCTTT; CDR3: CASSLVGQTDEAFF
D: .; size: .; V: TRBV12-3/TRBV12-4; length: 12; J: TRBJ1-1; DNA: TGTGCCAGCAGTTTAAGGGCAGCCGAAGCTTTCTTT; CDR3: CASSLRAAEAFF
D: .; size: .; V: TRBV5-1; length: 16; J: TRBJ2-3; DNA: TGCGCCAGCAGCTTGGCCCAAGGTCCCCTCACAGATACGCAGTATTTT; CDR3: CASSLAQGPLTDTQYF
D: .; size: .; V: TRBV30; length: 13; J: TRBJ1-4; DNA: TGTGCCTGGAGTGTACGGCGGGATGAAAAACTGTTTTTT; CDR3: CAWSVRRDEKLFF
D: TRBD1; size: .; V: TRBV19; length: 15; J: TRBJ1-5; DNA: TGTGCCAGTAGTGGGAACAGGGGTCGAAATCAGCCCCAGCATTTT; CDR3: CASSGNRGRNQPQHF
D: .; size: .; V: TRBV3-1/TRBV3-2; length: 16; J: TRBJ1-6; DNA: TGTGCCAGCAGCCCCCGTCAGCCGTCCTATAATTCACCCCTCCACTTT; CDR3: CASSPRQPSYNSPLHF
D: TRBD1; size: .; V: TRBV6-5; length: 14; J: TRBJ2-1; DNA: TGTGCCAGCAGTAGACAGGGGCTCGTCAATGAGCAGTTCTTC; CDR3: CASSRQGLVNEQFF
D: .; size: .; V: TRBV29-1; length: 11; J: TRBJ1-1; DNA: TGCAGCGTTGAAGGAGGGGCTGAAGCTTTCTTT; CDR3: CSVEGGAEAFF
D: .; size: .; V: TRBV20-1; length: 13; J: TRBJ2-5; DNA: TGCAGTGCTAGTGGGCCATCACAAGAGACCCAGTACTTC; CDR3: CSASGPSQETQYF
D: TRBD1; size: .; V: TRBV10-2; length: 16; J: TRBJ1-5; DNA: TGCGTCAGCAGTGAGACCGGACAGGGTTGGAATCAGCCCCAGCATTTT; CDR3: CVSSETGQGWNQPQHF
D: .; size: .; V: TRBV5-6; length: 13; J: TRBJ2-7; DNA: TGTGCCAGCAGTCTTCCTAGTAATTACGAGCAGTACTTC; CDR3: CASSLPSNYEQYF
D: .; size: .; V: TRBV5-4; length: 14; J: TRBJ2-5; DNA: TGTGCCAGCAGCTTGGCCTCTGGCGCGGAGACCCAGTACTTC; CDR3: CASSLASGAETQYF
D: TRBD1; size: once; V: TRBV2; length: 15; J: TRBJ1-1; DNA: TGTGCCAGCAGTGGTTCTACAGGGGGCCGGACGAACGCTTTCTTT; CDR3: CASSGSTGGRTNAFF
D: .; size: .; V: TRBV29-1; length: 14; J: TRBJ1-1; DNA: TGCAGCGTAACCAGGGACAAGGTCAGACCTGAAGCTTTCTTT; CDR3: CSVTRDKVRPEAFF
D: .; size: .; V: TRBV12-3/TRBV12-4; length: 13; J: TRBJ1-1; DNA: TGTGCCAGCAGTTTCGGCGGTTCCACTGAAGCTTTCTTT; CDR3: CASSFGGSTEAFF
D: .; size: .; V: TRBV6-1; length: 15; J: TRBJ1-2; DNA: TGTGCCAGCAGTGAAGCGCACGGATTTAACTATGGCTACACCTTC; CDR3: CASSEAHGFNYGYTF
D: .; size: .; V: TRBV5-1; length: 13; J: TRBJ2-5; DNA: TGCGCCAGCAGCTTGGTGGAGTACGTCACCCAGTACTTC; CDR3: CASSLVEYVTQYF
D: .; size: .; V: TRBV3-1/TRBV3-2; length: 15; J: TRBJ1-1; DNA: TGTGCCAGCAGCCAAGATCTACATTTGAACACTGAAGCTTTCTTT; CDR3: CASSQDLHLNTEAFF
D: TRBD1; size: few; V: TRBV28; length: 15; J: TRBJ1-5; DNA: TGTGCCAGCAGCCGCGGACAGGGTATGAGTCAGCCCCAGCATTTT; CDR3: CASSRGQGMSQPQHF
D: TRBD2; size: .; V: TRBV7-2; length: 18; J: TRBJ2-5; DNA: TGTGCCAGCAGCCCCCGTTTCGGGCTAGCGGGGGGAGGAGAGACCCAGTACTTC; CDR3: CASSPRFGLAGGGETQYF
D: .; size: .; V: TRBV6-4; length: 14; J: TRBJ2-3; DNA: TGTGCCAGCAGTGCGGGGGGCCGCACAGATACGCAGTATTTT; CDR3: CASSAGGRTDTQYF
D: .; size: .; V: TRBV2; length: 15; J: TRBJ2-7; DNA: TGTGCCAGCAGTGTGGGCCGAACGCTGATTTCCGAGCAGTACTTC; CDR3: CASSVGRTLISEQYF
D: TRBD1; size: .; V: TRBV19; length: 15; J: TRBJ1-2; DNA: TGTGCCAGTAGTCCGGGGACAGTCCTGTCAATAGGCTACACCTTC; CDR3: CASSPGTVLSIGYTF
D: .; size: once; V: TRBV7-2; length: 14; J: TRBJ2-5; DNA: TGTGCCAGCAGCCGGCGGGCTACCGGGGAGACCCAGTACTTC; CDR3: CASSRRATGETQYF
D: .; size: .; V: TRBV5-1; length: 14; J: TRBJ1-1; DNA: TGCGCCAGCAGCACCGGACAGACCAACACTGAAGCTTTCTTT; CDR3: CASSTGQTNTEAFF
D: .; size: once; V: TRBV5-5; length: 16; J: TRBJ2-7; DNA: TGTGCCAGCAGCACCCTGGAAGGGGGTTGGAACTACGAGCAGTACTTC; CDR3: CASSTLEGGWNYEQYF
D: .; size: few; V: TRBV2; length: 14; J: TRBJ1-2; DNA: TGTGCCAGCAGTGACGCCGGGACGGCGGATGGCTACACCTTC; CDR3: CASSDAGTADGYTF